These 21 T cell receptor beta chains came from one sample sequenced in a study of memory CD4+ T cells and cytomegalovirus serostatus. The sort gate was single viable CD3+CD4+CD8-CD45RO+ cells for memory CD4+ T cells. TCRdb's table, derived via immunoSEQ multiplex PCR, lists solely in-frame clones and lacks some. Here the sample spans some 48,000 clones, roughly 80% being singletons. Sequencing input: memory CD4+ T cells from blood. The receptors were gathered from an adult in good health and CMV-seronegative.

V is TRBV6-5 and J is TRBJ2-7, with D possibly being TRBD1 (6 bases). The V gene lost 5 bases and the J gene lost 3 bases, with 17 bases spanning the gap. Germline lookup yields CDR1 MNHEY and CDR2 SVGAGI. There are 15 residues in the CDR3. The CDR3 sequence: CASSLQGTSIYEQYF. The CDR3 nucleotides read TGTGCCAGCAGTCTACAAGGGACATCTATCTACGAGCAGTACTTC.

The chain couples TRBV2 to TRBJ1-6; 8 bases are shared with TRBD1. The CDR3 extends over 15 amino acids. Germline values: CDR1 SNHLY, CDR2 FYNNEI. Unmatched junction bases numbered 5, after V lost 5 bases and J lost 5 bases. CDR3 amino acids: CASSRRDRHNSPLHF. CDR3 nucleotide sequence: TGTGCCAGCAGTAGACGGGACAGGCATAATTCACCCCTCCACTTT.

This sequence joins TRBV7-9 and TRBJ2-1; D gene uncertain. The CDR3 runs 14 residues. Germline V lookup: CDR1 SEHNR, CDR2 FQNEAQ (reference sequence). Trimming stripped 4 bases from V and 3 bases from J, with 10 bases between. CDR3 loop: CASSSGWVYNEQFF. The DNA of the CDR3 is TGTGCCAGCAGCTCCGGATGGGTCTACAATGAGCAGTTCTTC.

This chain links TRBV10-3 with TRBJ1-1; TRBD1 agrees at 8 bases. The CDR3 has 14 amino acids. Germline V gene lookup returns CDR1 ENHRY and CDR2 SYGVKD. The V gene end was trimmed by 8 bases and the J gene end by 4 bases; junction bases not matched to a gene: 9. CDR3 sequence: CAIQGRQGSTEAFF. DNA of the CDR3: TGTGCCATCCAGGGTCGACAGGGGAGCACTGAAGCTTTCTTT.

V gene TRBV4-3 combines with J gene TRBJ2-7; D possibly matches TRBD1 or TRBD2 (6 bases each). Germline CDR1 is LGHNA and CDR2 is YSLEER. The CDR3 consists of 13 residues. V gave up 1 base and J gave up 7 bases, with 11 bases separating them. The CDR3, as DNA: TGCGCCAGCAGCCAAGTGGGGGGCGGGGAGCAGTACTTC. It specifies CASSQVGGGEQYF.

The gene calls are TRBV5-4 and TRBJ2-3; TRBD2 agrees at 12 bases. The CDR3 runs 17 residues. The J segment lost 2 bases and the V segment lost 4 bases, leaving 8 bases of the junction unmatched. From germline, CDR1 is SGHNT and CDR2 YYREEE (reference sequence). CDR3 residues: CASSPRTSGTNTDTQYF. As DNA, the CDR3 is TGTGCCAGCAGCCCCAGGACTAGCGGGACTAACACAGATACGCAGTATTTT.

The chain recombines TRBV29-1 with TRBJ2-1; 11 bases map to TRBD2. This CDR3 has 20 amino acids. Per germline, CDR1 SQVTM and CDR2 ANQGSEA. Unmatched junction bases numbered 19, after V lost 2 bases and J lost 4 bases. DNA of the CDR3: TGCAGCGTTGAAAGCCCTACTACTAGCGGGGGCCTTTGGGTTTACAATGAGCAGTTCTTC. Encoded protein: CSVESPTTSGGLWVYNEQFF.

This sequence joins TRBV5-6 and TRBJ2-7; 8 nucleotides agree with TRBD1. With 4 bases clipped from V and 3 bases from J, the junction kept 12 bases outside the gene matches. CDR3 length equals 16 residues. In germline, CDR1 is SGHDT, CDR2 YYEEEE. CDR3 residues: CASSPYGRQGRYEQYF. In DNA, the CDR3 is TGTGCCAGCAGCCCGTACGGTCGACAGGGGCGCTACGAGCAGTACTTC.

The J gene is TRBJ1-6, the V gene TRBV6-1; D possibly corresponds to TRBD1 (6 bases). Germline lookup yields CDR1 MNHNS and CDR2 SASEGT. The CDR3 consists of 16 residues. The V end lost 4 bases, the J end lost 8 bases, and 18 bases lay between the germline ends. Here the CDR3 DNA reads TGTGCCAGCAGTGCCTTACAGGGACGGCAGGATTCACCCCTCCACTTT. This translates into CASSALQGRQDSPLHF.

The rearrangement links TRBV29-1 to TRBJ1-2, with D possibly matching TRBD1 (6 bases). CDR1 SQVTM and CDR2 ANQGSEA come from the germline V gene. The V gene lost 7 bases and the J gene lost 11 bases, with 20 bases spanning the gap. This CDR3 is 12 amino acids long. Here the CDR3 reads CSADRNLRGYTF. The CDR3 DNA follows: TGCAGCGCCGACAGGAACCTAAGAGGTTACACCTTC.

The chain carries TRBV5-6 and TRBJ2-7; D unresolved. There are 14 residues in the CDR3. Germline assignment: CDR1 SGHDT and CDR2 YYEEEE. The V gene lost 1 base and the J gene lost 2 bases, with 10 bases spanning the gap. This chain's CDR3 is CASSLFLFAYEQYF. The DNA for the CDR3 is TGTGCCAGCAGCTTGTTTCTCTTCGCCTACGAGCAGTACTTC.

The CDR3, as DNA: TGTGCCAGCAGCTTAGATCGGGGACTCACAGATACGCAGTATTTT. Its translation is CASSLDRGLTDTQYF. V gene TRBV11-3 combines with J gene TRBJ2-3; D might be TRBD2 (6 bases). Looked up from germline, CDR1 is SGHNT and CDR2 is YENEEA. The CDR3 sequence is 15 residues long. V lost 0 bases and J lost 2, with 9 bases in between.

The rearrangement uses TRBV5-6 and TRBJ2-7; 8 bases line up with TRBD2. The CDR3 is 15 residues long. Germline-derived CDR1 and CDR2 are SGHDT and YYEEEE. V was clipped by 4 bases and J by 3 bases; unmatched bases: 9. The CDR3 sequence: CASSPGGGWGYEQYF. Written as DNA, the CDR3 is TGTGCCAGCAGCCCCGGGGGGGGCTGGGGCTACGAGCAGTACTTC.

Concerning this clone itself: The junction does not match germline at one end; this may be a read error. The genes are TRBV30 and TRBJ1-3; TRBD1 matches at 10 bases. The germline gives CDR1 GTSNPN, CDR2 SVGIG (reference sequence). The CDR3 is made up of 14 amino acids. CDR3 nucleotide sequence: TGTGCCTGGAGGACAGGGGGCTCTGGAAGCACCATATATTTT. It yields the protein CAWRTGGSGSTIYF. Full variable domain (rest looked up from reference TRBV30 and TRBJ1-3): SQTIHQWPATLVQPVGSPLSLECTVEGTSNPNLYWYRQAAGRGLQLLFYSVGIGQISSEVPQNLSASRPQDRQFILSSKKLLLSDSGFYLCAWRTGGSGSTIYFGEGSWLTVV.

This chain uses TRBV19 with TRBJ2-2; no clear D gene. V was pared by 7 bases and J by 2 bases, with 11 bases between. The CDR3 covers 14 residues. The germline V gene encodes CDR1 LNHDA and CDR2 SQIVND (reference sequence). The CDR3 coding sequence is TGTGCCAGTACTAGGAACCAAAACACCGGGGAGCTGTTTTTT. Amino acid sequence: CASTRNQNTGELFF.

This chain uses TRBV19 with TRBJ1-5; TRBD1 is a possible D gene (5 bases). Germline loops: CDR1 LNHDA, CDR2 SQIVND (reference sequence). With 3 bases removed from V and 4 bases from J, the gap between germline ends came to 13 bases. CDR3 length: 15 residues. CDR3 DNA: TGTGCCAGTAGTATCGGGGGTAGAGGTAATCAGCCCCAGCATTTT. It is translated as CASSIGGRGNQPQHF.

This clone was detected only a few times. The chain joins TRBV29-1 to TRBJ2-1; 11 nucleotides match TRBD2. The CDR3 runs 15 residues. Germline CDR1 SQVTM, CDR2 ANQGSEA. V shed 6 bases and J 3 bases; nucleotides not matched to a gene: 7. CDR3 in DNA: TGCAGCGTATCGGGACTAGCGGTTCACTACAATGAGCAGTTCTTC. Its translation: CSVSGLAVHYNEQFF.

The V call is TRBV14, the J call TRBJ1-1, with a tentative D call TRBD1 (6 bases). The CDR3 is 14 amino acids. Germline V gives CDR1 SGHDN, CDR2 FVKESK. V shed 2 bases and J shed 7 bases, with 14 bases lying between them. The CDR3 spells CASSQHGGGIEAFF. The CDR3 nucleotides read TGTGCCAGCAGCCAACACGGGGGGGGCATTGAAGCTTTCTTT.

The rearrangement uses TRBV18 and TRBJ1-3; 9 positions agree with TRBD1. This CDR3 region has 17 residues. In germline, CDR1 is KGHSH, CDR2 LQKENI. V trimming: 1 base; J trimming: 2 bases; junction bases outside the gene matches: 6. The CDR3 region has the DNA TGTGCCAGCTCACCACTTCAGGGGACAGGGACTGGAAACACCATATATTTT. As protein: CASSPLQGTGTGNTIYF. Using reference TRBV18 and TRBJ1-3 for the parts outside the CDR3, the full variable domain is NAGVMQNPRHLVRRRGQEARLRCSPMKGHSHVYWYRQLPEEGLKFMVYLQKENIIDESGMPKERFSAEFPKEGPSILRIQQVVRGDSAAYFCASSPLQGTGTGNTIYFGEGSWLTVV.

The rearrangement uses TRBV30 and TRBJ1-2; D is unclear. There are 12 residues in the CDR3. Per the germline V gene, CDR1 is GTSNPN and CDR2 is SVGIG (reference sequence). The CDR3: CALQWLSYGYTF. The CDR3 DNA reads as TGTGCGCTCCAGTGGCTATCTTATGGCTACACCTTC.

The rearrangement links TRBV7-9 to TRBJ1-3; possible D gene TRBD1, 5 bases. This CDR3 has 14 amino acids. From germline, CDR1 is SEHNR and CDR2 FQNEAQ (reference sequence). Trimming removed 5 bases at V and 1 base at J, with 9 bases between. The CDR3 protein is CASSRDLSGNTIYF. As DNA, the CDR3 is TGTGCCAGCAGCCGGGACCTTTCTGGAAACACCATATATTTT.